This section outlines one T cell receptor beta chain sequence together with its context. Its antigen remains unknown. These data belong to a study of cytomegalovirus exposure and HLA in healthy donors. Study-wide findings and caveats: Roughly uniform depth of sequencing across donors was assumed in presence/absence analyses. In a later analysis, about 17,000 TCR beta sequences were associated with HLA alleles at 0.05 false discovery rate.

V was clipped by 0 bases and J by 4 bases, with 9 bases between them. The germline gives CDR1 SGDLS, CDR2 YYNGEE. The CDR3 runs 14 residues. It was with 60 Vbeta and 13 Jbeta primers that the PCR ran. TCRdb's copy holds only in-frame clones and misses some; the assay was immunoSEQ multiplex PCR. The sample lists about 140,000 clones; roughly 65% were seen once. The sequencing input was PBMCs. This clonotype originated in a woman in her twenties or thirties in good health and CMV-seronegative. This chain connects TRBV9 to TRBJ2-3; D gene uncertain. CDR3 region: CASSVEPRADTQYF. The CDR3 bases are TGTGCCAGCAGCGTAGAGCCCCGGGCAGATACGCAGTATTTT.